This T cell receptor (beta chain) is from a study of blood T cell repertoires in COVID-19. Study-level information: PBMCs, B-cell-depleted T cells, or T cells were the source of the cDNA or gDNA that made up the material.

The length of the CDR3 is 12 residues. The germline V gene has CDR1 SGHTA and CDR2 FQGNSA. Losses at the gene ends were 6 bases for V and 8 bases for J; bases not matched to a gene: 4. Sequencing was performed with immunoSEQ multiplex PCR; in TCRdb, only in-frame clones are kept and a portion is missing. This repertoire shows 110,000 or so clones, 80% to 90% found once; its top ten account for approximately 4.5%. The source of this sequence is a woman aged 45-65 years with acute or convalescent COVID-19. This sequence joins TRBV7-2 and TRBJ2-7, with TRBD1 identical over 10 bases. The sequencing input was peripheral blood. The CDR3 loop is CASSRDRGQQYF. CDR3 nucleotides: TGTGCCAGCAGTCGGGACAGGGGTCAGCAGTACTTC.